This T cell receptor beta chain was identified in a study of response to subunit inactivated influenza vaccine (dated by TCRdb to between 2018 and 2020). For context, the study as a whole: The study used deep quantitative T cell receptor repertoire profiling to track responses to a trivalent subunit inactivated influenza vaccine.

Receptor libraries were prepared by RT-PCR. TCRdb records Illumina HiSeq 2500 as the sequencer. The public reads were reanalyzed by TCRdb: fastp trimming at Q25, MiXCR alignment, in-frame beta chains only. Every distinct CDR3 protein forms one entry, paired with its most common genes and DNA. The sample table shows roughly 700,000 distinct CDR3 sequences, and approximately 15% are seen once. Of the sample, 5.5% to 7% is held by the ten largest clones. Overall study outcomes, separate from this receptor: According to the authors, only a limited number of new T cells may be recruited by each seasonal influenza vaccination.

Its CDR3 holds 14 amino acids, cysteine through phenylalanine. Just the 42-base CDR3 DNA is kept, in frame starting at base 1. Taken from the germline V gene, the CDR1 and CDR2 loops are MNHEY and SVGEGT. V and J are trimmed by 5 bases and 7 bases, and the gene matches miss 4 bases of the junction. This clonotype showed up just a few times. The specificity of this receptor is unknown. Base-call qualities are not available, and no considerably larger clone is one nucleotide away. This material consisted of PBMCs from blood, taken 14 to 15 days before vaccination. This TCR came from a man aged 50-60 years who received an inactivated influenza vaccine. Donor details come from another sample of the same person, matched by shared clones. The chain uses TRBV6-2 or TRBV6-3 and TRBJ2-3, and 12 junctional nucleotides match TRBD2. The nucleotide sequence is TGTGCCAGCAGTCCGCTAGCGGGAGGGTATACGCAGTATTTT. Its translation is CASSPLAGGYTQYF.